This entry lists 8 T cell receptor beta chains sequenced from one sample in a study of blood T cell repertoires in COVID-19. The protocol was immunoSEQ multiplex PCR, while the TCRdb copy is restricted to in-frame clones and leaves out a portion. The sample records around 170,000 clones, 88% being singletons. The specimen sequenced was peripheral blood. Receptors were obtained from a man in his 60s with acute or convalescent COVID-19.

The J gene is TRBJ2-3, the V gene TRBV18; the match to TRBD2 covers 14 bases. Germline lookup yields CDR1 KGHSH and CDR2 LQKENI. The ends lost 4 bases at V and 6 bases at J; junction bases unmatched: 3. The CDR3 has 15 residues. The CDR3 DNA reads TGTGCCAGCTCACAGGGACTAGCGGGAGTGGATACGCAGTATTTT. It codes for CASSQGLAGVDTQYF.

The sample holds a few counts of this clone. The J gene is TRBJ2-5, the V gene TRBV30; 11 bases are a match to TRBD2. CDR1 GTSNPN and CDR2 SVGIG come from the germline V gene (reference sequence). Trimming took 4 bases from V and 1 from J; bases not matched to a gene: 5. The CDR3 contains 15 residues. CDR3 nucleotides: TGTGCCTGGAATCGTGGACTAGCGGGCCAAGAGACCCAGTACTTC. It specifies CAWNRGLAGQETQYF.

This chain joins TRBV7-9 and TRBJ1-6; TRBD1 is a possible D gene (6 bases). Germline V gives CDR1 SEHNR, CDR2 FQNEAQ (reference sequence). V was trimmed by 5 bases and J by 0 bases, leaving 11 bases between them. The CDR3 runs 16 residues. The CDR3 DNA follows: TGTGCCAGCAGCCCGCGGGGGGCCTCCTATAATTCACCCCTCCACTTT. It encodes CASSPRGASYNSPLHF. The complete variable domain, with remaining parts taken from reference TRBV7-9 and TRBJ1-6, reads DTGVSQNPRHKITKRGQNVTFRCDPISEHNRLYWYRQTLGQGPEFLTYFQNEAQLEKSRLLSDRFSAERPKGSFSTLEIQRTEQGDSAMYLCASSPRGASYNSPLHFGNGTRLTVT.

V usage is TRBV3-1 (or the pseudogene TRBV3-2) and J usage is TRBJ2-7; TRBD1 matches 7 bases. The CDR3 covers 16 residues. Germline lookup yields CDR1 LGHDT and CDR2 YNNKEL (reference sequence). The V and J ends lost 4 bases and 3 bases, in that order; junction bases with no gene match: 12. The DNA for the CDR3 is TGTGCCAGCAGCCTTCAAGGTTCCAGGGGGATCTACGAGCAGTACTTC. Translating it yields CASSLQGSRGIYEQYF.

A word on this clone: This specimen includes other DNA sequences encoding the same CDR3. The chain employs TRBV7-2 and TRBJ1-5; 8 bases are shared with TRBD1. Trimming took 5 bases from V and 2 from J; bases not matched to a gene: 2. This CDR3 has 14 amino acids. Germline lookup yields CDR1 SGHTA and CDR2 FQGNSA. CDR3 loop: CASSLQGGNQPQHF. The CDR3 DNA is TGTGCCAGCAGCCTACAGGGGGGCAATCAGCCCCAGCATTTT.

This clone was picked up one time. This sequence joins TRBV4-1 and TRBJ2-7; D gene uncertain. The CDR3 length is 13 residues. The germline V gene encodes CDR1 MGHRA and CDR2 YSYEKL. Between the trimmed V and J ends, which lost 4 bases and 2 bases, there was a span of 9 bases. This CDR3 reads CASSPSVAYEQYV. CDR3 bases: TGCGCCAGCAGCCCCAGCGTAGCCTACGAGCAGTACGTC.

The V and J genes are TRBV10-1 and TRBJ2-3, with 14 bases that match TRBD2. Per germline, CDR1 WNHNN and CDR2 SYGVQD (reference sequence). The CDR3 has 17 residues. Unmatched junction bases numbered 5, after V lost 0 bases and J lost 6 bases. CDR3 residues: CASSESTSGGAWDTQYF. Written as DNA, the CDR3 is TGCGCCAGCAGTGAGTCGACTAGCGGGGGGGCCTGGGATACGCAGTATTTT.

The chain links TRBV7-9 to TRBJ2-2; 11 nucleotides agree with TRBD1. The germline gives CDR1 SEHNR, CDR2 FQNEAQ (reference sequence). The ends lost 5 bases at V and 5 bases at J; junction bases unmatched: 7. This CDR3 has 16 amino acids. CDR3 region: CASSPPGTGGTGELFF. Here the CDR3 DNA reads TGTGCCAGCAGCCCCCCCGGGACAGGGGGTACCGGGGAGCTGTTTTTT.